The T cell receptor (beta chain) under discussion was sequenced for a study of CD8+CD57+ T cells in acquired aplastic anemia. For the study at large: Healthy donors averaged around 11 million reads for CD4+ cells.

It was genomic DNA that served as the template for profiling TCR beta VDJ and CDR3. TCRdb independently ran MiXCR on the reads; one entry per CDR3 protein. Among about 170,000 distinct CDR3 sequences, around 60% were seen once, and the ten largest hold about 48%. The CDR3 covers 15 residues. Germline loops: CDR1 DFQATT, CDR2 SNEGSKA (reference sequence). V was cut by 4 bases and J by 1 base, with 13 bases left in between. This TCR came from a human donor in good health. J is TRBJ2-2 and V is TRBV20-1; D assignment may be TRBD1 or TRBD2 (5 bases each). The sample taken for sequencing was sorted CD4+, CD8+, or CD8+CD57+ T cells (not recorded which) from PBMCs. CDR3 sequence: CSAKSPGRNTGELFF. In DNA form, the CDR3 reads TGCAGTGCTAAAAGTCCAGGGAGGAACACCGGGGAGCTGTTTTTT.